The present entry profiles one TCR beta chain with its context. This clone's antigen is unknown. No base quality information exists; no much larger clone differs at one position. One collaborating source in Seattle enrolled patients while the patients were actively infected and followed the patients over time throughout the course of disease. Collaborating institutions collected whole blood in K2EDTA tubes following their own protocols. Collaborator samples were shipped for TCRbeta analysis as frozen whole blood, isolated PBMCs, or DNA extracted from either sample type. This record belongs to a study of blood T cell repertoires in COVID-19 (TCRdb year 2020). Study-level background: The collaborator samples originated in the United States, Italy and Spain and spanned the acute and convalescent phases of COVID-19. The samples were drawn from the first 160 participants of the ongoing ImmuneRACE study and from 1,254 subjects provided by 6 global collaborators. Sample metadata almost always included a de-identified subject ID, COVID-19 status, age in years and sex. The repertoires were released in a freely available public database intended as a resource for research on the immune response to SARS-CoV-2. Where HLA class I and class II types were available, the types were taken from metadata supplied by the sample provider, not from assay-based typing. Deeply sampled blood TCRbeta repertoires from subjects exposed to, actively infected with, or recovered from COVID-19 were included in the dataset. The prospective study material was composed of cDNA or gDNA derived from T cells, B-cell-depleted T cells, or PBMCs. What the study reported, not specific to this receptor: How much clinical and demographic metadata was included differed by source and by participant, and the metadata was provided uncurated.

The germline V gene yields SGHTA for CDR1 and FQGNSA for CDR2. Counted from cysteine to phenylalanine, this CDR3 has 14 amino acids. Just the 42-base CDR3 DNA is kept, in frame starting at base 1. Trimming costs V 5 bases and J 4 bases, and their ends lie 15 bases apart. TCRbeta CDR3 regions were amplified from genomic DNA using the immunoSEQ Assay, a bias-controlled multiplex PCR. As for the original processing: Within the assay, amplification of reference gene primers was used to estimate how many nucleated cells each sample contained. To quantify the absolute abundance of each unique TCRbeta CDR3 rearrangement, sequence reads were collapsed and filtered. Productive Simpson clonality was computed per sample as the square root of Simpson's diversity index over productive rearrangements. Not all clones reach the TCRdb copy of this immuneACCESS table, which keeps in-frame sequences only. Checked studies attribute under half of the gap to unresolved V genes and leave the rest unexplained. V, J and clone size are taken as reported in that table, and D and trimming were inferred from the DNA itself. Counted in this sample were around 50,000 clones; approximately 95% of them appeared once. Jointly, the top ten make up 1% of the sample.

The clonotype originates from a man in his fifties or sixties with COVID-19, enrolled during active disease. The chain uses TRBV7-2 and TRBJ2-7; 6 matching bases give a weak D call of TRBD1. The material sequenced was peripheral blood. DNA sequence: TGTGCCAGCAGCCAAGGGGGTATCTCTTACGAGCAGTACTTC. This sequence encodes CASSQGGISYEQYF.